The clone carrying this TCR beta chain has a single count. The assay was immunoSEQ multiplex PCR, and TCRdb's table has in-frame clones only and misses some. This repertoire shows fewer than 300,000 clones, 85% to 90% found once; its top ten account for 8.8%. The germline V gene encodes CDR1 SGHTA and CDR2 FQGTGA. Unmatched junction bases numbered 16, after V lost 1 base and J lost 3 bases. The CDR3 sequence is 20 residues long. The sample is drawn from a study of blood T cell repertoires in COVID-19. As for the study in general: Acute and convalescent COVID-19 specimens originated in the United States, Italy and Spain.

Participants' reported clinical history set cohort assignment. Input material: PBMCs or T cells enriched from blood (not recorded which). The sequence was obtained from a man in his forties who had recovered from COVID-19. J is TRBJ2-1 and V is TRBV7-3; 9 bases match TRBD2. The CDR3 protein is CASSLIAGDRNRAGYNEQFF. The CDR3 nucleotides read TGTGCCAGCAGCTTAATAGCGGGAGATAGGAACCGGGCGGGCTACAATGAGCAGTTCTTC.